This T cell receptor (beta chain) was captured by sequencing in a study of T cells expressing NK-cell markers. The CDR3 is made up of 14 amino acids. Germline V gene sequence: CDR1 SGHNT, CDR2 YYREEE (reference sequence). Generation of TCR beta cDNA was performed by 5'RACE template switching incorporating UMIs. TCRdb re-called the 5' RACE reads; every CDR3 protein appears as one record, without DNA. The specimen's table records roughly 180,000 distinct CDR3 sequences. This clonotype originated in a man aged 18 to 70 in good health. This chain uses TRBV5-4 with TRBJ2-1; the TCRdb D gene call, TRBD1, has no DNA to confirm it. Material: blood T cells: a sorted CD56 or NKG2C T cell subset, CD4+ or CD8+ T cells, or bulk PBMC T cells (not recorded which). The CDR3 sequence is CASSETGGYFEQFF.